A selection of T cell receptor beta chains follows, all from one sample in a study of blood T cells in healthy people across ages. One entry per CDR3 protein results from TCRdb running MiXCR on the 5' RACE reads. The sample holds over 1,500,000 distinct CDR3 sequences; around 48% are singletons and the top ten take roughly 2.1%. Sequencing input: blood. The receptors come from a woman between 40 and 55 years old in good health. Each CDR3 is given with its conserved first and last residue. Fields, in order: V gene, J gene, clone size, D gene, CDR3 protein, CDR3 DNA. A D gene is named only where the DNA matches it firmly. Clone size, where shown, is once, few, many, or a class for clones that have expanded.

TRBV15	TRBJ1-5	.	TRBD1	CATSSGTGDNQPQHF	TGTGCCACCAGCAGCGGGACAGGGGATAATCAGCCCCAGCATTTT
TRBV20-1	TRBJ2-7	.	.	CSARPPTVSYEQYF	TGCAGTGCTAGACCCCCGACGGTATCCTACGAGCAGTACTTC
TRBV6-2/TRBV6-3	TRBJ2-1	.	TRBD2	CASSYSGTSGGSSYNEQFF	TGTGCCAGCAGTTATAGTGGGACTAGCGGGGGGAGCTCCTACAATGAGCAGTTCTTC
TRBV6-2/TRBV6-3	TRBJ2-7	.	TRBD2	CASSYSAGGPYF	TGTGCCAGCAGTTACTCCGCGGGGGGGCCGTACTTC
TRBV4-3	TRBJ2-7	few	.	CASSQGVPSYEQYF	TGCGCCAGCAGCCAGGGAGTCCCCTCCTACGAGCAGTACTTC
TRBV24-1	TRBJ2-5	once	TRBD2	CATATSGGVYEQYF	TGTGCCACCGCCACTAGCGGGGGGGTATATGAGCAGTACTTC
TRBV5-1	TRBJ2-7	few	TRBD1	CASSLQGTVEQYF	TGCGCCAGCAGCCTACAGGGGACCGTCGAGCAGTACTTC
TRBV28	TRBJ2-1	.	.	CASSLKGFSYNEQFF	TGTGCCAGCAGCCTTAAGGGGTTCTCCTACAATGAGCAGTTCTTC
TRBV5-1	TRBJ1-4	.	.	CASSLHPGNEKLFF	TGCGCCAGCAGCTTACACCCTGGAAATGAAAAACTGTTTTTT
TRBV4-3	TRBJ1-2	.	TRBD1	CASSHSGTGSSGYTF	TGCGCCAGCAGCCATTCCGGGACAGGGTCATCTGGCTACACCTTC
TRBV4-2	TRBJ2-4	.	.	CASSQEGRDQETKYF	TGTGCCAGCAGCCAAGAAGGAAGGGACCAAGAGACCAAGTACTTC
TRBV7-9	TRBJ1-2	.	.	CASSLGGVGGEDGYTF	TGTGCCAGCAGCTTAGGGGGCGTTGGGGGTGAGGATGGCTACACCTTC
TRBV6-2/TRBV6-3	TRBJ2-5	.	.	CASKRDTGTQYF	TGTGCCAGCAAACGGGACACCGGGACCCAGTACTTC
TRBV12-3/TRBV12-4	TRBJ1-2	.	.	CASSGRGRSNYGYTF	TGTGCCAGCAGTGGTAGGGGCCGCTCTAACTATGGCTACACCTTC
TRBV4-3	TRBJ2-4	.	.	CASNRGDGNIQYF	TGCGCCAGCAACCGAGGGGACGGAAACATTCAGTACTTC
TRBV7-9	TRBJ2-3	.	.	CASSVRWASDTQYF	TGTGCCAGCAGCGTTAGGTGGGCGTCAGATACGCAGTATTTT
TRBV6-2/TRBV6-3	TRBJ2-1	.	TRBD2	CASSPPYTAGGRNEQFF	TGTGCCAGCAGTCCCCCGTATACAGCGGGGGGGCGAAATGAGCAGTTCTTC
TRBV20-1	TRBJ2-4	.	.	CSARDQAKNIQYF	TGCAGTGCTAGAGATCAAGCCAAAAACATTCAGTACTTC
TRBV4-1	TRBJ1-4	.	.	CASSPFGRPGKLFF	TGCGCCAGCAGCCCCTTCGGAAGGCCCGGAAAACTGTTTTTT
TRBV5-5	TRBJ2-5	.	.	CASSLLGPGETQYF	TGTGCCAGCAGCTTGTTAGGGCCGGGGGAGACCCAGTACTTC
TRBV7-2	TRBJ2-5	few	.	CASSLSHVTPATQQYF	TGTGCCAGCAGCTTAAGTCACGTGACTCCGGCGACCCAGCAGTACTTC
TRBV6-2/TRBV6-3	TRBJ2-3	.	.	CASSYGPGGTTDTQYF	TGTGCCAGCAGTTACGGTCCCGGGGGTACCACAGATACGCAGTATTTT
TRBV28	TRBJ2-4	.	.	CASSLGTGVVSKNIQYF	TGTGCCAGCAGTTTAGGGACCGGGGTTGTTAGCAAAAACATTCAGTACTTC
TRBV15	TRBJ1-3	.	.	CATSNPRAGNTIYF	TGTGCCACCAGCAATCCCAGGGCTGGAAACACCATATATTTT
TRBV7-9	TRBJ1-6	.	.	CASTFSGDSPLHF	TGTGCCAGCACCTTTTCCGGAGATTCACCCCTCCACTTT
TRBV10-3	TRBJ2-7	.	.	CAINTGEQYF	TGTGCCATTAACACCGGGGAGCAGTACTTC
TRBV5-6	TRBJ2-3	.	.	CASSKDTESTDTQYF	TGTGCCAGCAGCAAGGACACCGAAAGCACAGATACGCAGTATTTT
TRBV29-1	TRBJ2-7	.	.	CSVGADGVSYEQYF	TGCAGCGTTGGGGCAGACGGAGTCTCCTACGAGCAGTACTTC
TRBV7-8	TRBJ2-3	.	.	CASSLQWVGTDTQYF	TGTGCCAGCAGCTTGCAATGGGTGGGCACAGATACGCAGTATTTT
TRBV20-1	TRBJ2-1	.	TRBD2	CSASGGGLAETRVEQFF	TGCAGTGCTAGCGGGGGGGGACTAGCGGAGACTAGGGTGGAGCAGTTCTTC
TRBV10-3	TRBJ2-1	.	TRBD2	CANKTKGGGVYNEQFF	TGTGCCAACAAAACCAAAGGCGGGGGGGTCTACAATGAGCAGTTCTTC
TRBV5-4	TRBJ2-1	.	.	CASSLALWSNNEQFF	TGTGCCAGCAGCTTGGCCCTTTGGTCCAACAATGAGCAGTTCTTC
TRBV6-2/TRBV6-3	TRBJ2-7	.	TRBD2	CASSPSGNRVYEQYF	TGTGCCAGCAGTCCTAGCGGGAATAGAGTCTACGAGCAGTACTTC
TRBV29-1	TRBJ2-1	.	TRBD2	CSVERGAGGNEQFF	TGCAGCGTTGAAAGGGGAGCGGGGGGAAATGAGCAGTTCTTC
TRBV6-1	TRBJ2-3	few	.	CASSRWGGPEDTQYF	TGTGCCAGCAGCCGGTGGGGGGGCCCGGAAGATACGCAGTATTTT
TRBV7-6	TRBJ2-5	few	.	CASSSKLDRPQETQYF	TGTGCCAGCAGCTCCAAACTTGACAGGCCGCAAGAGACCCAGTACTTC
TRBV13	TRBJ2-1	few	TRBD1	CASSPEGTGGHNEQFF	TGTGCCAGCAGCCCGGAGGGGACAGGGGGCCACAATGAGCAGTTCTTC
TRBV12-3/TRBV12-4	TRBJ2-6	many	.	CASSPTVSGANVLTF	TGTGCCAGCAGCCCGACAGTCTCTGGGGCCAACGTCCTGACTTTC
TRBV18	TRBJ2-5	.	TRBD2	CASSPQRGKQETQYF	TGTGCCAGCTCACCACAGCGGGGGAAACAAGAGACCCAGTACTTC
TRBV6-2/TRBV6-3	TRBJ1-1	.	TRBD1	CASSLRGSWTEAFF	TGTGCCAGCAGCCTCAGGGGGTCTTGGACTGAAGCTTTCTTT
TRBV27	TRBJ2-1	.	.	CASSHPGLPSIYNEQFF	TGTGCCAGCAGTCACCCCGGACTACCCTCGATTTACAATGAGCAGTTCTTC
TRBV12-3/TRBV12-4	TRBJ1-1	.	.	CASSQFDKPPEAFF	TGTGCCAGCAGCCAATTCGATAAGCCTCCTGAAGCTTTCTTT